Below are 17 T cell receptor beta chains sequenced from a single sample in a study of blood T cell repertoires in COVID-19. Measured with immunoSEQ multiplex PCR; TCRdb has only the in-frame clones, and not every one. The data show approximately 210,000 clones, roughly nine tenths seen once. Source material: peripheral blood. These receptor sequences come from a woman aged 70-85 years with acute or convalescent COVID-19.

The CDR3 region has the DNA TGTGCCAGCAGTTCATCTAGCGGGAGTTTTTACGAGCAGTACTTC. It codes for CASSSSSGSFYEQYF. This chain links TRBV28 with TRBJ2-7; 10 positions agree with TRBD2. CDR1 and CDR2 (germline): MDHEN, SYDVKM. Trimming at V came to 4 bases and at J to 4 bases, leaving 7 bases not matched to a gene. There are 15 residues in the CDR3.

The gene calls are TRBV9 and TRBJ1-1; 7 nucleotides line up with TRBD1. CDR1 is SGDLS, CDR2 YYNGEE, per germline. The CDR3 runs 13 residues. V trimming: 0 bases; J trimming: 5 bases; junction bases outside the gene matches: 1. CDR3 in DNA: TGTGCCAGCAGCGTAGGACAGGGAACTGAAGCTTTCTTT. Protein sequence: CASSVGQGTEAFF.

The rearrangement uses TRBV6-6 and TRBJ2-7; TRBD2 aligns across 10 bases. CDR3 length equals 15 residues. V lost 0 bases and J lost 6; bases outside the gene matches: 5. Germline assignment: CDR1 MNHNY and CDR2 SVGAGI (reference sequence). CDR3: CASSYSPGLAFEQYF. The DNA of the CDR3 is TGTGCCAGCAGTTACTCACCGGGACTAGCGTTCGAGCAGTACTTC.

The chain links TRBV9 to TRBJ2-3; a weak D match, TRBD1 (6 bases). Germline V gives CDR1 SGDLS, CDR2 YYNGEE. The CDR3 has 16 amino acids. Trimming took 0 bases from V and 5 from J, leaving 16 bases between them. CDR3 bases: TGTGCCAGCAGCGTAGCCGTAGGGGGTAGCCTAGATACGCAGTATTTT. As protein: CASSVAVGGSLDTQYF.

This clone occurred once. The J gene is TRBJ2-7, the V gene TRBV18, with TRBD2 matching 8 bases. Trimming at V came to 3 bases and at J to 2 bases, leaving 9 bases not matched to a gene. The CDR3 is 16 amino acids. CDR1 is KGHSH, CDR2 LQKENI, per germline. As DNA, the CDR3 is TGTGCCAGCTCACCCGATGGCTTAGCGGGGACCTACGAGCAGTACTTC. It is translated as CASSPDGLAGTYEQYF.

V is TRBV5-1 and J is TRBJ2-5; a possible D gene is TRBD2 (5 bases). The germline CDR1 and CDR2 sequences are SGHRS and YFSETQ. V was clipped by 0 bases and J by 2 bases, with 11 bases between them. This CDR3 contains 15 residues. In DNA, the CDR3 is TGCGCCAGCAGCTTGGCTCCGGGGAGACAAGAGACCCAGTACTTC. This codes for CASSLAPGRQETQYF.

This rearrangement joins TRBV7-8 to TRBJ2-7, with TRBD1 as a possible D gene (5 bases). Germline V gene lookup returns CDR1 SGHVS and CDR2 FQNEAQ. The CDR3 spans 14 residues. V was shortened by 3 bases and J by 2 bases, with 11 bases between the two germline ends. CDR3 amino acids: CASSFGARTYEQYF. Written as DNA, the CDR3 is TGTGCCAGCAGCTTTGGGGCCAGAACCTACGAGCAGTACTTC.

CDR3 sequence reads: CASSGTGGELFF. CDR3 nucleotides: TGCGCCAGCAGTGGGACTGGCGGGGAGCTGTTTTTT. V gene TRBV4-1 combines with J gene TRBJ2-2; perhaps TRBD2 as D (6 bases). V lost 6 bases to trimming and J lost 7 bases, with 9 bases between them. This CDR3 is 12 amino acids long. CDR1 is MGHRA, CDR2 YSYEKL, per germline.

The chain uses TRBV5-1 and TRBJ1-1, with a weak D call TRBD1 (6 bases). The V gene lost 3 bases and the J gene lost 0 bases, with 12 bases spanning the gap. The CDR3 has 15 residues. Germline CDR1 is SGHRS and CDR2 is YFSETQ. The CDR3 spells CASSYPDRMNTEAFF. CDR3 nucleotides: TGCGCCAGCAGCTACCCAGACAGGATGAACACTGAAGCTTTCTTT.

V and J are TRBV12-3 or TRBV12-4 and TRBJ1-2; D possibly corresponds to TRBD1 (6 bases). V was trimmed by 4 bases and J by 8 bases, leaving 11 bases between them. The CDR3 is 12 amino acids. CDR3 protein: CASSSSGVGYTF. The CDR3 nucleotides read TGTGCCAGCAGTTCCTCAGGGGTCGGCTACACCTTC.

This clone was seen a handful of times. The chain links TRBV10-2 to TRBJ1-1; 12 nucleotides align to TRBD1. Germline CDR1 and CDR2: WSHSY and SAAADI. The CDR3 runs 15 residues. V lost 4 bases and J lost 3; bases outside the gene matches: 3. CDR3 bases: TGCGCCAGCAGTGGGGACAGGGGGCATTACACTGAAGCTTTCTTT. This gives the protein CASSGDRGHYTEAFF.

V gene TRBV9 combines with J gene TRBJ1-6, with 9 positions matching TRBD1. Losses at the gene ends were 1 base for V and 7 bases for J; bases not matched to a gene: 6. Germline V gene data show CDR1 as SGDLS and CDR2 as YYNGEE. This CDR3 has 16 residues. The CDR3 DNA follows: TGTGCCAGCAGCGTATTGGACAGGGGAAGGAATTCACCCCTCCACTTT. It specifies CASSVLDRGRNSPLHF.

This clone turned up a few times. V usage is TRBV29-1 and J usage is TRBJ1-6; D not resolved. The V gene's germline CDR1 is SQVTM and CDR2 ANQGSEA. V was pared by 6 bases and J by 7 bases, with 13 bases between. The CDR3 contains 13 residues. The DNA of the CDR3 is TGCAGCGTCCAACACCCGGAGAATTCACCCCTCCACTTT. It translates to CSVQHPENSPLHF. Full variable domain (outside the CDR3, taken from reference TRBV29-1 and TRBJ1-6): SAVISQKPSRDICQRGTSLTIQCQVDSQVTMMFWYRQQPGQSLTLIATANQGSEATYESGFVIDKFPISRPNLTFSTLTVSNMSPEDSSIYLCSVQHPENSPLHFGNGTRLTVT.

The J gene is TRBJ2-7, the V gene TRBV5-6, with 10 bases matching TRBD1. Trimming took 4 bases from V and 0 from J; bases not matched to a gene: 4. Germline CDR1 is SGHDT and CDR2 is YYEEEE. The CDR3 contains 15 residues. This chain's CDR3 is CASSPGQGPSYEQYF. Written as DNA, the CDR3 is TGTGCCAGCAGCCCGGGACAGGGGCCCTCCTACGAGCAGTACTTC.

The chain joins TRBV11-2 to TRBJ1-4, with 8 bases matching TRBD1. CDR1 SGHAT and CDR2 FQNNGV come from the germline V gene. The CDR3 is 15 residues long. Germline trimming cut 5 bases from V and 2 bases from J; bases unmatched to any gene: 4. CDR3 DNA: TGTGCCAGCAGCCTCGACAGGGGTACTAATGAAAAACTGTTTTTT. Protein product: CASSLDRGTNEKLFF.

The rearrangement uses TRBV9 and TRBJ2-2, with D maybe TRBD1 (6 bases). In germline, CDR1 is SGDLS, CDR2 YYNGEE. This CDR3 is built from 18 residues. Between the trimmed V and J ends, which lost 2 bases and 9 bases, there was a span of 26 bases. CDR3: CASSVNSQSGTWGRELFF. The CDR3, as DNA: TGTGCCAGCAGCGTTAACTCTCAATCCGGGACATGGGGGCGGGAGCTGTTTTTT.

This rearrangement joins TRBV5-1 to TRBJ1-1; no clear D. V dropped 4 bases and J dropped 11 bases, with 18 bases sitting between them. CDR3 length: 13 amino acids. Germline lookup yields CDR1 SGHRS and CDR2 YFSETQ. CDR3 region: CASSPSAAASAFF. In DNA, the CDR3 is TGCGCCAGCAGCCCCTCCGCGGCCGCTTCTGCTTTCTTT. Variable domain in full (rest from reference TRBV5-1 and TRBJ1-1): KAGVTQTPRYLIKTRGQQVTLSCSPISGHRSVSWYQQTPGQGLQFLFEYFSETQRNKGNFPGRFSGRQFSNSRSEMNVSTLELGDSALYLCASSPSAAASAFFGQGTRLTVV.